Below, 30 T cell receptor beta chains from the same sample are listed, as sequenced in a study of blood T cell repertoires in COVID-19. Measured with immunoSEQ multiplex PCR; TCRdb has only the in-frame clones, and not every one. Of 70,000 or so clones in the sample, around 90% were seen once. Sequenced material: peripheral blood. The source of these receptors is a man aged 45-60 years with acute or convalescent COVID-19.

The V call is TRBV27, the J call TRBJ1-6; maybe TRBD1 (5 bases). Germline CDR1 and CDR2: MNHEY and SMNVEV (reference sequence). The V gene lost 8 bases and the J gene lost 9 bases, with 11 bases spanning the gap. The CDR3 contains 12 residues. The CDR3, as DNA: TGTGCCAGCTCAGGGATGGGTTCACCCCTCCACTTT. It is translated as CASSGMGSPLHF.

The chain links TRBV27 to TRBJ2-7; D not resolved. CDR3 length: 12 residues. Germline V gene data show CDR1 as MNHEY and CDR2 as SMNVEV (reference sequence). Trimming removed 5 bases from V and 4 bases from J, with 9 bases in between. For the CDR3, the DNA is TGTGCCAGCAGTCCGGGTGGTTACGAGCAGTACTTC. Translating it yields CASSPGGYEQYF.

The chain is built from TRBV19 and TRBJ1-6; the match to TRBD1 covers 9 bases. J gave up 0 bases and V 10 bases, and 13 bases lay outside the gene matches. The CDR3 runs 18 residues. The germline V gene has CDR1 LNHDA and CDR2 SQIVND (reference sequence). CDR3 amino acids: CATKRTGVYGSYNSPLHF. The CDR3 DNA sequence: TGTGCCACCAAACGGACAGGGGTATATGGCTCCTATAATTCACCCCTCCACTTT.

This sequence joins TRBV24-1 and TRBJ2-1, with 11 bases fitting TRBD2. This CDR3 region has 16 residues. J was trimmed by 7 bases and V by 3 bases; bases with no gene match: 7. Per the germline V gene, CDR1 is KGHDR and CDR2 is SFDVKD. The CDR3 DNA reads as TGTGCCACCAGTGATCAAGGTAGCGGGAGGGAAAATGAGCAGTTCTTC. Translating it yields CATSDQGSGRENEQFF.

The table lists this clone with a count of one. The rearrangement links TRBV4-2 to TRBJ2-3, with 14 positions matching TRBD2. Losses at the gene ends were 0 bases for V and 2 bases for J; bases not matched to a gene: 7. The CDR3 spans 19 residues. Germline CDR1 and CDR2: LGHNA and YNFKEQ. CDR3 coding DNA: TGTGCCAGCAGCCAAGACTCCGGACTAGCGGGGGGAAACACAGATACGCAGTATTTT. Residues: CASSQDSGLAGGNTDTQYF.

The genes are TRBV18 and TRBJ1-1; D call uncertain. The CDR3 loop spans 16 amino acids. V lost 3 bases to trimming and J lost 0 bases, with 14 bases between them. Germline V CDR1 and CDR2: KGHSH, LQKENI. CDR3 DNA sequence: TGTGCCAGCTCACCCGGGTTGGTTTCCATGAACACTGAAGCTTTCTTT. This codes for CASSPGLVSMNTEAFF. Based on the CDR3 plus reference TRBV18 and TRBJ1-1, the full variable domain is NAGVMQNPRHLVRRRGQEARLRCSPMKGHSHVYWYRQLPEEGLKFMVYLQKENIIDESGMPKERFSAEFPKEGPSILRIQQVVRGDSAAYFCASSPGLVSMNTEAFFGQGTRLTVV.

This rearrangement joins TRBV21-1 to TRBJ1-2; the DNA was not compared with TRBD1, the D call given in the table. TRBV21-1 is flagged as a pseudogene. The CDR3 is made up of 15 amino acids. CDR3 sequence: CASSKESTGVKGYTF. In DNA, the CDR3 is TGTGCCAGCAGCAAAGAATCCACAGGGGTGAAAGGCTACACCTTC.

V gene TRBV15 combines with J gene TRBJ2-5; 9 positions agree with TRBD1. Germline CDR1 LNHNV, CDR2 YYDKDF (reference sequence). Trimming took 0 bases from V and 4 from J; bases not matched to a gene: 9. This CDR3 contains 17 residues. The CDR3 DNA is TGTGCCACCAGCAGAGATCTGACAGGGGGAACGTCAGAGACCCAGTACTTC. Amino acids: CATSRDLTGGTSETQYF.

J is TRBJ2-1 and V is TRBV10-2; 7 bases map to TRBD2. Looked up from germline, CDR1 is WSHSY and CDR2 is SAAADI. There are 17 residues in the CDR3. The V gene end was trimmed by 3 bases and the J gene end by 6 bases; junction bases not matched to a gene: 14. The CDR3 region has the DNA TGCGCCAGCAGTGAAATCACGGAGGGAGCGGGGAGCAATGAGCAGTTCTTC. It specifies CASSEITEGAGSNEQFF.

The chain carries TRBV18 and TRBJ2-1; 10 nucleotides match TRBD2. The CDR3 is 15 amino acids. The J segment lost 4 bases and the V segment lost 6 bases, leaving 6 bases of the junction unmatched. Per the germline V gene, CDR1 is KGHSH and CDR2 is LQKENI. Here the CDR3 reads CASSFGLAEYNEQFF. The CDR3 bases are TGTGCCAGCTCCTTCGGACTAGCGGAGTACAATGAGCAGTTCTTC.

The chain recombines TRBV6-1 with TRBJ1-2; D perhaps matches TRBD1 (6 bases). Germline CDR1 and CDR2: MNHNS and SASEGT. V lost 8 bases, J lost 7 bases, and 20 bases lay in between. This CDR3 has 14 residues. The CDR3 DNA follows: TGTGCCAGCGGGCCCCCTCAGGGGCTCTTTGGCTACACCTTC. It yields the protein CASGPPQGLFGYTF.

The chain carries TRBV29-1 and TRBJ2-1, with 9 bases that match TRBD2. The germline CDR1 and CDR2 sequences are SQVTM and ANQGSEA. The CDR3 extends over 18 amino acids. V dropped 4 bases and J dropped 0; count of bases not matched to a gene: 13. The CDR3 is CSVAVAGGPISSYNEQFF. DNA of the CDR3: TGCAGCGTTGCTGTTGCGGGAGGGCCTATTAGCTCCTACAATGAGCAGTTCTTC.

The chain combines TRBV27 with TRBJ2-2, with 8 bases fitting TRBD1. The CDR3 contains 15 residues. Germline lookup yields CDR1 MNHEY and CDR2 SMNVEV (reference sequence). The trim removed 6 bases at V and 5 bases at J, leaving 8 bases unmatched. CDR3 DNA: TGTGCCAGCAGAGACGGACAGGGAAGAACCGGGGAGCTGTTTTTT. This codes for CASRDGQGRTGELFF.

The chain links TRBV28 to TRBJ2-7; no definite D call. This CDR3 has 14 amino acids. Between the trimmed V and J ends, which lost 6 bases and 2 bases, there was a span of 14 bases. Germline lookup yields CDR1 MDHEN and CDR2 SYDVKM. In nucleotides, the CDR3 is TGTGCCAGCAGCCGACTGAGCCTAGCCTACGAGCAGTACGTC. Amino acids: CASSRLSLAYEQYV.

The chain is built from TRBV3-1 (or the pseudogene TRBV3-2) and TRBJ2-7, with 8 bases fitting TRBD2. CDR3 length: 16 residues. With V trimmed by 7 bases and J by 0 bases, 11 bases remained unmatched. Germline V gene data show CDR1 as LGHDT and CDR2 as YNNKEL (reference sequence). Here the CDR3 reads CASIEPGGGFSYEQYV. The CDR3 DNA sequence: TGTGCCAGCATCGAACCGGGGGGGGGTTTCTCCTACGAGCAGTACGTC.

This clone occurred once. The V gene is TRBV27, the J gene TRBJ2-3; 9 nucleotides line up with TRBD2. The CDR3 extends over 15 amino acids. After removal of 3 bases from V and 7 bases from J, the junction contained 8 bases not matched to a gene. Per germline, CDR1 MNHEY and CDR2 SMNVEV (reference sequence). This chain's CDR3 is CASSFLAGSQYTQYF. Written as DNA, the CDR3 is TGTGCCAGCAGTTTCCTAGCGGGGTCTCAGTATACGCAGTATTTT.

This chain joins TRBV6-6 and TRBJ2-1, with D perhaps TRBD1 (5 bases). Trimming pared 8 bases from V and 4 bases from J, leaving 15 bases between. Germline CDR1 reads MNHNY; CDR2 reads SVGAGI (reference sequence). CDR3 length equals 14 residues. CDR3 loop: CASSSANRYNEQFF. The DNA for the CDR3 is TGTGCCAGCTCCAGCGCAAACAGGTACAATGAGCAGTTCTTC.

The chain carries TRBV6-5 and TRBJ1-2; TRBD1 aligns across 8 bases. The V gene end was trimmed by 8 bases and the J gene end by 8 bases; junction bases not matched to a gene: 16. CDR3 length equals 15 residues. CDR1 MNHEY and CDR2 SVGAGI come from the germline V gene. The CDR3 coding sequence is TGTGCCAGCCTTGGGGCAGGGGGCGCTAGACGGGGCTACACCTTC. Protein product: CASLGAGGARRGYTF.

The table lists this clone with a count of one. The rearrangement links TRBV7-9 to TRBJ2-2; 9 nucleotides match TRBD2. The V segment lost 5 bases and the J segment 9 bases; nucleotides outside the gene matches: 13. Looked up from germline, CDR1 is SEHNR and CDR2 is FQNEAQ (reference sequence). There are 16 residues in the CDR3. The CDR3 nucleotides are TGTGCCAGCAGCCCTCTTAGCGGGAGAAAGCTTTGGGAGCTGTTTTTT. Its translation: CASSPLSGRKLWELFF.

The chain combines TRBV18 with TRBJ2-7; D gene ambiguous. The V end was cut by 2 bases, the J end by 0 bases, with 11 bases between. Per germline, CDR1 KGHSH and CDR2 LQKENI. The CDR3 has 15 residues. The CDR3 reads CASSPSGFYSYEQYF. CDR3 sequence (DNA): TGTGCCAGCTCACCATCAGGATTCTACTCCTACGAGCAGTACTTC.

This rearrangement joins TRBV11-1 to TRBJ1-6; D gene uncertain. This CDR3 is built from 15 residues. V was shortened by 1 base and J by 8 bases, with 12 bases between the two germline ends. CDR1 is SGHAT, CDR2 FQDESV, per germline (reference sequence). The CDR3 loop is CASSLGTAVYSPLHF. For the CDR3, the DNA is TGTGCCAGCAGCTTAGGGACTGCCGTTTATTCACCCCTCCACTTT.

The V call is TRBV7-9, the J call TRBJ1-2; 11 nucleotides match TRBD1. The germline CDR1 and CDR2 sequences are SEHNR and FQNEAQ (reference sequence). V dropped 6 bases and J dropped 2; count of bases not matched to a gene: 11. The CDR3 is 17 amino acids. The CDR3 region has the DNA TGTGCCAGCAGTCAAGGACAGGGGGCCGTATGGAACTATGGCTACACCTTC. Protein sequence: CASSQGQGAVWNYGYTF.

This clone has only a few counts. CDR3 region: CATMDRENTGELFF. The CDR3 nucleotides read TGTGCCACTATGGACAGGGAGAACACCGGGGAGCTGTTTTTT. The rearrangement joins TRBV19 to TRBJ2-2; 8 positions agree with TRBD1. The germline gives CDR1 LNHDA, CDR2 SQIVND (reference sequence). V was pared by 10 bases and J by 1 base, with 5 bases of the junction left unmatched. The CDR3 consists of 14 residues.

The chain combines TRBV9 with TRBJ1-2; D call uncertain. Germline V gene data show CDR1 as SGDLS and CDR2 as YYNGEE. The V end lost 0 bases, the J end lost 4 bases, and 10 bases lay between the germline ends. The CDR3 runs 14 residues. DNA for the CDR3: TGTGCCAGCAGCGTAGATTGGTCGGGCTATGGCTACACCTTC. This encodes CASSVDWSGYGYTF.

The chain employs TRBV7-9 and TRBJ1-3, with unresolved D. The V gene lost 5 bases and the J gene lost 0 bases, with 11 bases spanning the gap. Germline V CDR1 and CDR2: SEHNR, FQNEAQ (reference sequence). This CDR3 has 15 residues. CDR3 residues: CASSGGVLSGNTIYF. The CDR3 DNA is TGTGCCAGCAGCGGCGGGGTCCTCTCTGGAAACACCATATATTTT.

The table lists this clone with a few counts. The chain joins TRBV9 to TRBJ1-3; D is perhaps TRBD1 (5 bases). Germline assignment: CDR1 SGDLS and CDR2 YYNGEE. V shed 5 bases and J shed 3 bases, with 21 bases lying between them. This CDR3 is 17 amino acids long. The DNA of the CDR3 is TGTGCCAGCAGTCACAAGACCGGGGGGGAGTTTGGAAACACCATATATTTT. Protein product: CASSHKTGGEFGNTIYF.

This clone came up a few times. The V gene is TRBV19, the J gene TRBJ1-5; tentative D call: TRBD1 (6 bases). Germline loops: CDR1 LNHDA, CDR2 SQIVND (reference sequence). V dropped 6 bases and J dropped 3 bases, with 12 bases sitting between them. This CDR3 has 14 amino acids. CDR3 DNA: TGTGCCAGTAGGTTAGGACAGTTCAATCAGCCCCAGCATTTT. Protein product: CASRLGQFNQPQHF. Based on the CDR3 plus reference TRBV19 and TRBJ1-5, the full variable domain is DGGITQSPKYLFRKEGQNVTLSCEQNLNHDAMYWYRQDPGQGLRLIYYSQIVNDFQKGDIAEGYSVSREKKESFPLTVTSAQKNPTAFYLCASRLGQFNQPQHFGDGTRLSIL.

A single count supports this clone. DNA of the CDR3: TGTGCCAGCAGCTTAGGTGGGAGGGGCGGCGAGCAGTACTTC. Protein: CASSLGGRGGEQYF. V is TRBV13 and J is TRBJ2-7; 7 nucleotides agree with TRBD2. The CDR3 loop spans 14 amino acids. The junction had 5 bases not matched to a gene; V was cut back by 0 bases and J by 6 bases. CDR1 is PRHDT, CDR2 FYEKMQ, per germline (reference sequence).

The chain links TRBV7-2 to TRBJ2-5; possibly TRBD1 for D (5 bases). Germline V gene sequence: CDR1 SGHTA, CDR2 FQGNSA. V lost 2 bases and J lost 11, with 15 bases in between. This CDR3 spans 13 amino acids. CDR3: CASSLSFTGTQYF. In DNA form, the CDR3 reads TGTGCCAGCAGCTTATCATTTACAGGAACGCAGTACTTC.

The gene calls are TRBV3-1 (or the pseudogene TRBV3-2) and TRBJ2-7; 9 positions agree with TRBD2. Germline CDR1 LGHDT, CDR2 YNNKEL (reference sequence). This CDR3 region has 15 residues. With V trimmed by 0 bases and J by 6 bases, 6 bases remained unmatched. The CDR3 here is CASSQDASGAGEQYV. DNA of the CDR3: TGTGCCAGCAGCCAAGATGCTAGCGGGGCGGGCGAGCAGTACGTC.